This TCR beta chain appears in the sequencing data of a study of graft-versus-host responses after intestinal transplantation. Worth noting for this clone: As yet, its antigen is unknown.

Generated by immunoSEQ multiplex PCR, the TCRdb table keeps only in-frame clones and is missing some. This sample yields about 70,000 clones, of which around 90% are seen a single time; 1.3% belongs to the top ten. The V and J ends lost 3 bases and 6 bases respectively, with 10 bases between them. CDR1 is MGHRA, CDR2 YSYEKL, per germline. The CDR3 runs to 13 residues. The source material was unstimulated CD8+ T cells sorted from spleen or lymph node cells, sampled before intestinal transplant. V is TRBV4-1 and J is TRBJ2-3; possibly TRBD2 for D (6 bases). The receptor was derived from a human donor who received an intestinal transplant. CDR3 nucleotides: TGCGCCAGCAGCCACTCTAGCGCTGATACGCAGTATTTT. Amino acids: CASSHSSADTQYF.